This is a list of T cell receptor beta chains from one sample in a study of blood T cell repertoires in COVID-19. Assay used: immunoSEQ multiplex PCR; TCRdb lists only in-frame clones, some missing. The sample carries tens of thousands of clones, around three quarters recorded once. Sequencing was done on a sample of peripheral blood. The source is a woman at least 80 years old with acute or convalescent COVID-19. Both conserved end residues are part of each CDR3. The order of the fields is J gene, V gene, clone size, D gene, CDR3 protein, CDR3 DNA. A D gene is named only where the DNA matches it firmly. Some rows mark clone size as missing; the rest say once, few, many or name a class of expanded clone.

TRBJ2-7 | TRBV5-1 | - | - | CASSSPPASYEQYF | TGCGCCAGCAGCTCCCCCCCAGCGAGCTACGAGCAGTACTTC
TRBJ2-1 | TRBV5-4 | - | - | CASSLVDGEQFF | TGTGCCAGCAGCTTGGTTGACGGGGAGCAGTTCTTC
TRBJ2-2 | TRBV7-6 | - | TRBD2 | CASSLVLLAGANTGELFF | TGTGCCAGCAGCTTAGTGTTACTAGCGGGAGCGAACACCGGGGAGCTGTTTTTT
TRBJ1-1 | TRBV18 | - | - | CASSSAEVIAFF | TGTGCCAGCTCATCCGCGGAGGTAATAGCTTTCTTT
TRBJ2-2 | TRBV25-1 | - | - | CASSEWRGNTGELFF | TGTGCCAGCAGTGAATGGCGAGGTAACACCGGGGAGCTGTTTTTT
TRBJ2-7 | TRBV30 | - | - | CAWTQGTVYEQYF | TGTGCCTGGACCCAGGGTACAGTATACGAGCAGTACTTC
TRBJ2-1 | TRBV7-2 | - | TRBD2 | CASNRLAGASEQFF | TGTGCCAGCAACCGACTAGCGGGAGCATCGGAGCAGTTCTTC
TRBJ1-4 | TRBV11-2 | - | - | CASSLTQWARGREKLFF | TGTGCCAGCAGCTTAACTCAATGGGCCAGGGGACGCGAAAAACTGTTTTTT
TRBJ2-7 | TRBV19 | - | TRBD2 | CASSGLAGDMGEQYF | TGTGCCAGTAGTGGACTAGCGGGAGACATGGGCGAGCAGTACTTC
TRBJ1-2 | TRBV30 | - | TRBD1 | CAWSRGHGVGYTF | TGTGCCTGGTCCAGGGGGCATGGGGTTGGCTACACCTTC
TRBJ1-6 | TRBV5-5 | - | TRBD1 | CASSLAVFGTGHSPLHF | TGTGCCAGCAGCTTGGCCGTTTTCGGGACAGGGCATTCACCCCTCCACTTT
TRBJ2-3 | TRBV10-3 | few | TRBD2 | CAINSREGTDTQYF | TGTGCCATCAACTCGCGGGAGGGCACAGATACGCAGTATTTT
TRBJ2-6 | TRBV3-1/TRBV3-2 | - | - | CASSLRGAGANVLTF | TGTGCCAGCAGCCTTCGGGGGGCCGGGGCCAACGTCCTGACTTTC
TRBJ1-4 | TRBV5-6 | few | TRBD1 | CASSVPGQGGEKLFF | TGTGCCAGCAGCGTACCGGGACAGGGTGGCGAAAAACTGTTTTTT
TRBJ1-1 | TRBV18 | - | - | CASSPEEGSGGVTAFF | TGTGCCAGCTCACCAGAAGAGGGATCGGGGGGGGTAACAGCTTTCTTT
TRBJ1-2 | TRBV6-6 | - | - | CASSPGGVYGYTF | TGTGCCAGCTCCCCGGGGGGGGTCTATGGCTACACCTTC
TRBJ1-6 | TRBV27 | - | - | CASSIDSPHSRPYNSPLHF | TGTGCCAGCAGTATTGACAGCCCCCACTCCCGGCCTTATAATTCACCCCTCCACTTT
TRBJ2-3 | TRBV11-1 | - | TRBD1 | CASSPLPGQPADTQYF | TGTGCCAGCAGCCCACTCCCGGGACAGCCGGCGGATACGCAGTATTTT
TRBJ1-1 | TRBV5-5 | - | - | CASSPLQLGNAEAFF | TGTGCCAGCAGCCCCCTCCAGTTGGGCAACGCTGAAGCTTTCTTT
TRBJ1-2 | TRBV7-9 | - | - | CASSPPVTYGYTF | TGTGCCAGCAGCCCCCCGGTTACCTATGGCTACACCTTC
TRBJ1-4 | TRBV18 | - | - | CASSMDRGTQEKLFF | TGTGCCAGCTCAATGGACCGGGGTACCCAAGAAAAACTGTTTTTT
TRBJ1-1 | TRBV18 | - | - | CASSPITTNTEAFF | TGTGCCAGCTCTCCGATTACAACGAACACTGAAGCTTTCTTT
TRBJ2-7 | TRBV27 | - | TRBD1 | CASSYRGGREIYEQYF | TGTGCCAGCAGTTATAGAGGGGGCCGAGAGATCTACGAGCAGTACTTC
TRBJ1-6 | TRBV5-1 | - | - | CASSFAGEGNSPLHF | TGCGCCAGCAGCTTCGCAGGGGAGGGGAATTCACCCCTCCACTTT